This T cell receptor (beta chain) was recovered during a study of cytomegalovirus exposure and HLA in healthy donors. Study-level results: The study put 150 or so TCR beta chains on its list as cytomegalovirus-associated. Reports indicate that TCR beta sequences accurately predicted the HLA-A and HLA-B alleles of most subjects. Across all donors, roughly uniform sequencing depth was an assumption of the presence/absence analyses. CMV serostatus stood as the only immune exposure information on hand.

CDR1 MDHEN and CDR2 SYDVKM come from the germline V gene. Trimming shortened V by 5 bases and J by 14 bases, and 15 bases separated the two germline ends. The CDR3 runs to 11 residues. As regards this clone: Its antigen is not identified.

PCR used 60 Vbeta primers and 13 Jbeta primers. The method was immunoSEQ multiplex PCR; TCRdb's version includes in-frame clones alone and lacks a portion of them. Of 85,000 to 120,000 clones listed, around 68% are singletons. This TCR was recovered from a human donor in good health. Sequencing was done on a sample of PBMCs. The rearrangement links TRBV28 to TRBJ1-1; possibly TRBD1 for D (6 bases). The CDR3 here is CASSRQQGVFF. CDR3 coding DNA: TGTGCCAGCAGTCGACAACAGGGAGTCTTCTTT.